This entry lists 2 T cell receptor beta chains sequenced from one sample in a study of T cells expressing NK-cell markers. Following a re-call of the 5' RACE reads, TCRdb has one entry per CDR3 protein and lacks DNA. The sample includes 150,000 to 180,000 distinct CDR3 sequences. Sequenced sample: blood T cells: a sorted CD56 or NKG2C T cell subset, CD4+ or CD8+ T cells, or bulk PBMC T cells (not recorded which). The receptors were gathered from a woman aged 45-65 years in good health.

The chain is built from TRBV5-1 and TRBJ2-7. The CDR3 has 13 amino acids. Germline V gene lookup returns CDR1 SGHRS and CDR2 YFSETQ. The CDR3 here is CASRVSSSYEQYF.

The V gene is TRBV11-3, the J gene TRBJ2-1. In germline, CDR1 is SGHNT, CDR2 YENEEA. This CDR3 is 12 amino acids long. The CDR3 reads CASSFQRGEQFF.